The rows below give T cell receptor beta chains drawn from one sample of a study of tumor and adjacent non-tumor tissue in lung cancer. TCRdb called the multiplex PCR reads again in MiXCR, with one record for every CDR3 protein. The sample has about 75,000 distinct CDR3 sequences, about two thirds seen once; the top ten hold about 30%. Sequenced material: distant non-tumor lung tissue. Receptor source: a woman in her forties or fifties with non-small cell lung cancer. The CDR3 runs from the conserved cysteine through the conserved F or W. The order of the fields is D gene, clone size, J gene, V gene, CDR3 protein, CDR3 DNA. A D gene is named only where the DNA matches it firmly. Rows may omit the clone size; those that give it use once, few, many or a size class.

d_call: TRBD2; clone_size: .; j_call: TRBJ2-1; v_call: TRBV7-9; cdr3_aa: CASSWDYQSSYNERFF; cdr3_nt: TGTGCCAGCAGCTGGGACTACCAAAGCTCCTACAATGAGCGGTTCTTC
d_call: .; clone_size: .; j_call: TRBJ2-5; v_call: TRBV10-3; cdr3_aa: CAIGESGPARSSETRYF; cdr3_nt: TGTGCCATCGGTGAGTCGGGTCCGGCCAGGTCTTCGGAGACCCGGTACTTC
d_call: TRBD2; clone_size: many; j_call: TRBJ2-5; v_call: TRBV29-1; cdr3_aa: CSVAGTSGRQETQYF; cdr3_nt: TGCAGCGTTGCCGGGACTAGCGGGAGGCAAGAGACCCAGTACTTC
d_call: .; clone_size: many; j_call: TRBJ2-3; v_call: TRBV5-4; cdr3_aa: CASSLFLDTQYF; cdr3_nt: TGTGCCAGCAGCTTGTTCTTAGATACGCAGTATTTT
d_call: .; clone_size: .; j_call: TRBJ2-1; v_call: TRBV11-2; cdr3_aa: CASSFAVDAYNGQFF; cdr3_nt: TGTGCCAGCAGCTTCGCAGTGGACGCCTACAATGGGCAGTTCTTC
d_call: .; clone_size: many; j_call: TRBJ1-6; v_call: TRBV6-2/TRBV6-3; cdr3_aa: CASSYSTATVGNSPLHF; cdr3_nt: TGTGCCAGCAGTTACTCTACGGCGACAGTTGGTAATTCACCCCTCCACTTT
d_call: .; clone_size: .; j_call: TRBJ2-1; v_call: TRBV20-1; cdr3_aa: CSARLPERVYIEQFF; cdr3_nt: TGCAGTGCTAGACTTCCGGAGAGGGTTTACATTGAGCAGTTCTTC
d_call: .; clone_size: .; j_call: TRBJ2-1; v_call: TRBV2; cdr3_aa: CASSSRYEQFF; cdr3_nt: TGTGCCAGCAGTAGTCGGTATGAGCAGTTCTTC
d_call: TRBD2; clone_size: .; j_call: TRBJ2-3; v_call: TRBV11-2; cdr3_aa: CTSSMDSGSTDRQYF; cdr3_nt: TGTACCAGCAGCATGGATAGCGGGAGCACAGATAGGCAGTATTTT
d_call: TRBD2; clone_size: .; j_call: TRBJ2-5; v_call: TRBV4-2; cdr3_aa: CASSSGLAGASGETQYF; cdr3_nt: TGTGCCAGCAGCTCGGGACTAGCGGGAGCATCGGGGGAGACCCAGTACTTC
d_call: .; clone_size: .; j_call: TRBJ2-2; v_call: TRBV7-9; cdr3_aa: CASRKEQNTGELFF; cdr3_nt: TGTGCCAGCAGAAAGGAACAGAACACCGGGGAGCTGTTTTTT
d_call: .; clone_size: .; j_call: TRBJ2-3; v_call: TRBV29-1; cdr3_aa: CSLEMGNTDTQYF; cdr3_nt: TGCAGCCTTGAAATGGGAAACACAGATACACAGTATTTT
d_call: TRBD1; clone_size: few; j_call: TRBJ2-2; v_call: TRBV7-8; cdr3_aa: CASSPGTDTFELFF; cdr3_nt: TGTGCCAGCAGCCCCGGGACAGATACTTTCGAGCTGTTTTTT
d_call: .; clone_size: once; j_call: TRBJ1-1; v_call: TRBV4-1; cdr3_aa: CARSQDRYRANNEAFF; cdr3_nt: TGCGCCCGCAGTCAAGATCGTTACAGGGCGAACAATGAAGCTTTCTTT
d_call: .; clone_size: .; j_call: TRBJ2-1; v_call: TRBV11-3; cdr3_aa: CASSLAGGNEQIF; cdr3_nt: TGTGCCAGCAGCTTAGCGGGGGGCAATGAGCAGATCTTC
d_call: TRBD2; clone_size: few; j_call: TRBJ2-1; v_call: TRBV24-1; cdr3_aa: CATSDQAGGPNEQFF; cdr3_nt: TGTGCCACCAGTGACCAAGCGGGAGGGCCCAATGAGCAGTTCTTC
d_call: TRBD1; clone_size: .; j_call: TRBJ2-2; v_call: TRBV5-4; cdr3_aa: CASSEGQGRSTGELFF; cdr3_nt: TGTGCCAGCAGCGAGGGACAGGGTCGGTCCACCGGGGAGCTGTTTTTT
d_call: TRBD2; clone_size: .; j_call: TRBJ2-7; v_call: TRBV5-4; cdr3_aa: CATSLGAGDGSYEQYF; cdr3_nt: TGTGCCACCAGCTTGGGAGCGGGAGATGGTTCCTACGAGCAGTACTTC
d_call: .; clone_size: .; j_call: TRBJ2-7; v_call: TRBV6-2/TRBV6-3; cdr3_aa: CASSYSGGCEQYF; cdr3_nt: TGTGCCAGCAGTTACTCTGGCGGTTGCGAGCAGTACTTC
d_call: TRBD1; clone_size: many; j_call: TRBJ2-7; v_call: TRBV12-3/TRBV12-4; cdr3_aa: CASRRGQSYEQYF; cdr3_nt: TGTGCCAGCAGAAGGGGACAGTCCTACGAGCAGTACTTC
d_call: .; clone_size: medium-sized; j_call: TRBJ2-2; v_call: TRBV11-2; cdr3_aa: CASSLEAAAMRELFF; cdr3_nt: TGTGCCAGCAGCTTAGAGGCGGCAGCCATGAGGGAGCTGTTTTTT
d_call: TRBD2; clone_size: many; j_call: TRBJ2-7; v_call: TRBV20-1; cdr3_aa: CSASRPRTSFRERYEQYF; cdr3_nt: TGCAGTGCTAGCCGGCCGAGGACTAGCTTCAGGGAGCGGTACGAGCAGTACTTC
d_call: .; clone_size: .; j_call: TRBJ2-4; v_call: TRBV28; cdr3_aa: CASTYSKGSGPTITKNIQYF; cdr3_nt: TGTGCCAGCACTTACTCGAAAGGTAGCGGACCCACGATAACCAAAAACATTCAGTACTTC
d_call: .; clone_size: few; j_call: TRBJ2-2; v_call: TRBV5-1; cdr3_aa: CASSTGRGSGELFF; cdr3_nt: TGCGCCAGCAGCACCGGGAGAGGGTCCGGGGAGCTGTTTTTT
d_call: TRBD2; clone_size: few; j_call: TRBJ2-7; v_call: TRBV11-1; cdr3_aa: CTSSSGLAEYYEQYF; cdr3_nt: TGTACCAGCAGCTCGGGACTAGCGGAATACTACGAGCAGTACTTT
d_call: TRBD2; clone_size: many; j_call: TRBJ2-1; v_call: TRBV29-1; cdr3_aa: CSVDLGWGLAGEQFF; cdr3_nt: TGCAGCGTTGATCTGGGTTGGGGACTAGCGGGAGAGCAGTTCTTC